What follows are 12 T cell receptor beta chains derived from one specimen sequenced in a study of shared clonotypes between healthy human individuals. Some clones are missing from TCRdb's copy, which holds only in-frame ones; the method was immunoSEQ multiplex PCR. The sample has roughly 2.5 million clones, 90% to 95% seen once; the top ten hold around 0.14%. Specimen: naive CD4+ T cells sorted from blood. The subset is: CD45RA+ positively selected. The source of these receptors is a man younger than 35 in good health.

As for this clone: Other DNA sequences within the sample encode an identical CDR3. The gene calls are TRBV19 and TRBJ1-5; D remains ambiguous. Germline loops: CDR1 LNHDA, CDR2 SQIVND (reference sequence). V was cut by 4 bases and J by 2 bases, with 3 bases left in between. This CDR3 spans 12 amino acids. The CDR3 DNA reads as TGTGCCAGTAGTAGTGGCAATCAGCCCCAGCATTTT. This encodes CASSSGNQPQHF.

This clone appeared a single time. V gene TRBV27 combines with J gene TRBJ2-7; 9 nucleotides match TRBD2. Per the germline V gene, CDR1 is MNHEY and CDR2 is SMNVEV (reference sequence). The CDR3 runs 15 residues. The V and J ends lost 4 bases and 4 bases, in that order; junction bases with no gene match: 8. The CDR3 nucleotides are TGTGCCAGCAGTTATAGCGGGGGAGCCCCATACGAGCAGTACTTC. This gives the protein CASSYSGGAPYEQYF.

The genes are TRBV27 and TRBJ1-6; D unresolved. The germline gives CDR1 MNHEY, CDR2 SMNVEV (reference sequence). Trimming stripped 0 bases from V and 7 bases from J, with 10 bases between. This CDR3 region has 15 residues. The CDR3 coding sequence is TGTGCCAGCAGTTTATCGCTATCGGGGAATTCACCCCTCCACTTT. It translates to CASSLSLSGNSPLHF.

Turning to this clone: Distinct nucleotide sequences in the sample also encode this CDR3. The chain combines TRBV29-1 with TRBJ2-1, with D hard to call. V was cut by 3 bases and J by 0 bases, with 6 bases left in between. Germline V gene lookup returns CDR1 SQVTM and CDR2 ANQGSEA. CDR3 length: 13 amino acids. In DNA, the CDR3 is TGCAGCGTTGATCGTAGCTCCTACAATGAGCAGTTCTTC. It translates to CSVDRSSYNEQFF.

This sequence joins TRBV27 and TRBJ1-5, with 8 nucleotides matching TRBD1. The CDR3 extends over 14 amino acids. V lost 7 bases and J lost 8; bases outside the gene matches: 10. Germline V lookup: CDR1 MNHEY, CDR2 SMNVEV (reference sequence). Here the CDR3 DNA reads TGTGCCAGCAAAAGGGGACAGGCGGTCGAGCCCCAGCATTTT. Its translation is CASKRGQAVEPQHF.

CDR3 region: CASSLAETGNEKLFF. The CDR3 DNA is TGTGCCAGCAGCTTAGCCGAGACAGGGAATGAAAAACTGTTTTTT. The chain uses TRBV7-9 and TRBJ1-4; 7 bases are a match to TRBD1. Unmatched junction bases numbered 3, after V lost 0 bases and J lost 5 bases. The CDR3 loop spans 15 amino acids. The germline gives CDR1 SEHNR, CDR2 FQNEAQ (reference sequence).

The chain combines TRBV23-1 with TRBJ2-3; D remains ambiguous. TRBV23-1 is assigned to the ORF class and has an uncertain function. The CDR3 consists of 9 residues. V gave up 10 bases and J gave up 2 bases, with 1 base separating them. The CDR3 sequence is CATTDTQYF. CDR3 coding DNA: TGCGCCACCACAGATACGCAGTATTTT.

The rearrangement joins TRBV19 to TRBJ2-1; D may match TRBD1 or TRBD2 (5 bases each). Per the germline V gene, CDR1 is LNHDA and CDR2 is SQIVND (reference sequence). There are 17 residues in the CDR3. Trimming removed 1 base at V and 7 bases at J, with 20 bases between. The CDR3 here is CASSIVRFRGRSNEQFF. The CDR3 region has the DNA TGTGCCAGTAGTATAGTGAGGTTCCGGGGCCGGTCGAATGAGCAGTTCTTC.

The rearrangement links TRBV6-1 to TRBJ2-7, with TRBD1 matching over 8 bases. J lost 4 bases, V lost 4 bases, and 9 bases had no gene match. CDR1 and CDR2 from the germline V gene are MNHNS and SASEGT. This CDR3 comprises 15 residues. CDR3 residues: CASSVVTGVTYEQYF. The DNA for the CDR3 is TGTGCCAGCAGTGTGGTGACAGGGGTTACGTACGAGCAGTACTTC.

This clone was counted only a few times. The rearrangement links TRBV30 to TRBJ1-1; TRBD1 is a possible D gene (5 bases). Per the germline V gene, CDR1 is GTSNPN and CDR2 is SVGIG (reference sequence). V lost 4 bases to trimming and J lost 2 bases, with 14 bases between them. The CDR3 contains 14 residues. The DNA for the CDR3 is TGTGCCTGGATAGAAACAGGCTCAAACACTGAAGCTTTCTTT. It codes for CAWIETGSNTEAFF.

Regarding this clone: Other DNA sequences in this sample translate to the same CDR3. The chain uses TRBV6-1 and TRBJ2-7; the match to TRBD2 covers 7 bases. CDR1 and CDR2 from the germline V gene are MNHNS and SASEGT. The CDR3 consists of 12 residues. V trimming: 5 bases; J trimming: 4 bases; junction bases outside the gene matches: 2. Written as DNA, the CDR3 is TGTGCCAGCAGTCAGGGAGGGTACGAGCAGTACTTC. Encoded protein: CASSQGGYEQYF.

This chain connects TRBV5-1 to TRBJ2-2, with TRBD2 identical over 8 bases. The CDR3 covers 16 residues. Germline V gives CDR1 SGHRS, CDR2 YFSETQ. V was clipped by 2 bases and J by 1 base; unmatched bases: 4. CDR3 DNA: TGCGCCAGCAGCTTTGCTAGCGGGTTGAACACCGGGGAGCTGTTTTTT. It codes for CASSFASGLNTGELFF.